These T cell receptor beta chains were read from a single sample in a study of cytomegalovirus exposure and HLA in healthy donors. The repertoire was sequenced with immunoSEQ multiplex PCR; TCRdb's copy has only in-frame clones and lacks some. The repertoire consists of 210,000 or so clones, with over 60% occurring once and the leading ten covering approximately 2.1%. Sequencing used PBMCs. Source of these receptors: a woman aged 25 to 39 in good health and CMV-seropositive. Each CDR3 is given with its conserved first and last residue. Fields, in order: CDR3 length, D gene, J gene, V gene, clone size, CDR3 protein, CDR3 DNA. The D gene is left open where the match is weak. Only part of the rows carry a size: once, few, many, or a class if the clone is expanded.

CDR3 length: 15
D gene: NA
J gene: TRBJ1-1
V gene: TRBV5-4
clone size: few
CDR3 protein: CASSVDTSMNTEAFF
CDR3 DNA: TGTGCCAGCAGCGTTGACACCTCGATGAACACTGAAGCTTTCTTT

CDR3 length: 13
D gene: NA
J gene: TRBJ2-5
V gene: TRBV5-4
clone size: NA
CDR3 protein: CASSQQEAETQYF
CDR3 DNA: TGTGCCAGCAGCCAGCAGGAGGCGGAGACCCAGTACTTC

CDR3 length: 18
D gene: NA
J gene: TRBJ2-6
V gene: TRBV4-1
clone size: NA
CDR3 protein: CASSPGVIGELGANVLTF
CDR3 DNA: TGCGCCAGCAGCCCAGGGGTCATCGGGGAATTAGGGGCCAACGTCCTGACTTTC

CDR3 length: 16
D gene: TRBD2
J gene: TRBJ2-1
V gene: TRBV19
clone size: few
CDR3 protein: CASSIPRGSSYNEQFF
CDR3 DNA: TGTGCCAGTAGTATCCCTCGCGGGAGTAGCTACAATGAGCAGTTCTTC

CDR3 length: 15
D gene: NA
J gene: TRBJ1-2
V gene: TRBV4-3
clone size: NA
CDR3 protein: CASSQDWGPSGGYTF
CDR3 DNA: TGCGCCAGCAGCCAAGATTGGGGGCCATCGGGAGGCTACACCTTC

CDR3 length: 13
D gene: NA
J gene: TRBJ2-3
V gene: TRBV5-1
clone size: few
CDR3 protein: CASNPGSTDTQYF
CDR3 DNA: TGCGCCAGCAATCCAGGGAGCACAGATACGCAGTATTTT

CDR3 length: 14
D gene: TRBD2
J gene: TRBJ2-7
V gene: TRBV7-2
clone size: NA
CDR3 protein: CASSPRGGSYEQYF
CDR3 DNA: TGTGCCAGCAGCCCGCGGGGGGGCTCCTACGAGCAGTACTTC

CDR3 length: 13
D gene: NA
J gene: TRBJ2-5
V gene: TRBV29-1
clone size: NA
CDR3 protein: CSVTVGGRETQYF
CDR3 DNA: TGCAGCGTGACCGTGGGGGGACGAGAGACCCAGTACTTC

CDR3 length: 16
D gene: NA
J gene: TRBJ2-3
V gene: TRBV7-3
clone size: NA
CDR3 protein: CASSLTGGKSTDTQYF
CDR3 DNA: TGTGCCAGCAGCTTAACTGGCGGGAAAAGCACAGATACGCAGTATTTT

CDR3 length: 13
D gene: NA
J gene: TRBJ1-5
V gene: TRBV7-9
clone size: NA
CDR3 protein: CASSPTDVQPQHF
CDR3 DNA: TGTGCCAGCAGCCCAACAGACGTACAGCCCCAGCATTTT

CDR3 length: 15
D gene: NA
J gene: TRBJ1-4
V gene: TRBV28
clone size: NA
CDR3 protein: CASSLLGRANEKLFF
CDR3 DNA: TGTGCCAGCAGTTTGCTGGGCAGAGCTAATGAAAAACTGTTTTTT

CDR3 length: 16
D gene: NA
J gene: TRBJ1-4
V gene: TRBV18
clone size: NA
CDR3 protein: CASSPYAGATNEKLFF
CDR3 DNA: TGTGCCAGCTCACCTTATGCGGGAGCAACTAATGAAAAACTGTTTTTT